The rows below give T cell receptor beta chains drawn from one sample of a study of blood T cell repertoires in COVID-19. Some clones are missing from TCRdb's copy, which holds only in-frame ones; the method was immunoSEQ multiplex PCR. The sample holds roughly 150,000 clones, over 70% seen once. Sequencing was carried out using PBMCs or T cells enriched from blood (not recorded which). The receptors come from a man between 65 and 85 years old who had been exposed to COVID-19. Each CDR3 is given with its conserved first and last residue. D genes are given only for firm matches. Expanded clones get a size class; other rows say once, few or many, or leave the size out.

cdr3_aa: CASSYSMANTEAFF; cdr3_nt: TGTGCCAGCAGTTACTCGATGGCTAACACTGAAGCTTTCTTT; cdr3_length: 14; j_call: TRBJ1-1; clone_size: NA; v_call: TRBV6-2/TRBV6-3; d_call: NA
cdr3_aa: CAWSVTQGAYGYTF; cdr3_nt: TGTGCCTGGAGTGTCACCCAGGGGGCCTATGGCTACACCTTC; cdr3_length: 14; j_call: TRBJ1-2; clone_size: NA; v_call: TRBV30; d_call: TRBD1
cdr3_aa: CASSLRGTLQGGANEKLFF; cdr3_nt: TGCGCCAGCAGTCTCCGCGGGACACTACAGGGGGGAGCTAATGAAAAACTGTTTTTT; cdr3_length: 19; j_call: TRBJ1-4; clone_size: NA; v_call: TRBV23-1; d_call: TRBD1
cdr3_aa: CASSTRRQGRDYGYTF; cdr3_nt: TGCGCCAGCAGCACTCGACGACAGGGGAGGGACTATGGCTACACCTTC; cdr3_length: 16; j_call: TRBJ1-2; clone_size: NA; v_call: TRBV5-1; d_call: TRBD1
cdr3_aa: CASRGLTTNEKLFF; cdr3_nt: TGTGCCAGTAGGGGACTGACAACTAATGAAAAACTGTTTTTT; cdr3_length: 14; j_call: TRBJ1-4; clone_size: NA; v_call: TRBV19; d_call: NA
cdr3_aa: CASSQSPSISYNEQFF; cdr3_nt: TGCGCCAGCAGCCAGTCTCCCAGTATCTCCTACAATGAGCAGTTCTTC; cdr3_length: 16; j_call: TRBJ2-1; clone_size: NA; v_call: TRBV4-3; d_call: NA
cdr3_aa: CASSQNNEQFF; cdr3_nt: TGTGCCAGCAGTCAAAACAATGAGCAGTTCTTC; cdr3_length: 11; j_call: TRBJ2-1; clone_size: NA; v_call: TRBV12-3/TRBV12-4; d_call: NA
cdr3_aa: CASSQTRSLTPGELFF; cdr3_nt: TGTGCCAGCAGCCAGACGAGGAGCCTAACACCCGGGGAGCTGTTTTTT; cdr3_length: 16; j_call: TRBJ2-2; clone_size: NA; v_call: TRBV3-1/TRBV3-2; d_call: NA
cdr3_aa: CASTTGAFYGYTF; cdr3_nt: TGTGCCAGTACCACAGGGGCCTTCTATGGCTACACCTTC; cdr3_length: 13; j_call: TRBJ1-2; clone_size: NA; v_call: TRBV19; d_call: TRBD1
cdr3_aa: CASSPSGYGNTIYF; cdr3_nt: TGTGCCAGCAGCCCCTCAGGGTACGGAAACACCATATATTTT; cdr3_length: 14; j_call: TRBJ1-3; clone_size: NA; v_call: TRBV14; d_call: NA
cdr3_aa: CASGLTGGADTQYF; cdr3_nt: TGTGCTAGTGGTTTGACAGGGGGCGCAGATACGCAGTATTTT; cdr3_length: 14; j_call: TRBJ2-3; clone_size: NA; v_call: TRBV12-5; d_call: TRBD1
cdr3_aa: CASSLAADWNEQFF; cdr3_nt: TGTGCCAGCAGCTTAGCGGCCGATTGGAATGAGCAGTTCTTC; cdr3_length: 14; j_call: TRBJ2-1; clone_size: NA; v_call: TRBV7-9; d_call: NA
cdr3_aa: CSVRGQPYTEAFF; cdr3_nt: TGCAGCGTACGCGGACAGCCATACACTGAAGCTTTCTTT; cdr3_length: 13; j_call: TRBJ1-1; clone_size: NA; v_call: TRBV29-1; d_call: NA
cdr3_aa: CASIVLSRANVLTF; cdr3_nt: TGTGCCAGCATCGTGCTGAGTAGGGCCAACGTCCTGACTTTC; cdr3_length: 14; j_call: TRBJ2-6; clone_size: NA; v_call: TRBV7-9; d_call: NA
cdr3_aa: CATSDPGLAGDTQYF; cdr3_nt: TGTGCCACCAGTGACCCCGGACTAGCGGGAGATACGCAGTATTTT; cdr3_length: 15; j_call: TRBJ2-3; clone_size: NA; v_call: TRBV24-1; d_call: TRBD2
cdr3_aa: CASSRPDRGGRGFF; cdr3_nt: TGTGCCAGCAGCAGGCCGGACAGGGGGGGACGGGGGTTCTTT; cdr3_length: 14; j_call: TRBJ1-1; clone_size: NA; v_call: TRBV7-2; d_call: TRBD1
cdr3_aa: CSVRDRQKNEQFF; cdr3_nt: TGCAGCGTGCGGGACAGACAAAAGAATGAGCAGTTCTTC; cdr3_length: 13; j_call: TRBJ2-1; clone_size: NA; v_call: TRBV29-1; d_call: NA
cdr3_aa: CASSFGQGAGYGYTF; cdr3_nt: TGCGCCAGCAGCTTCGGACAGGGGGCAGGCTATGGCTACACCTTC; cdr3_length: 15; j_call: TRBJ1-2; clone_size: NA; v_call: TRBV5-1; d_call: TRBD1
cdr3_aa: CASSLGQWGREAFF; cdr3_nt: TGTGCCAGCAGCCTGGGACAGTGGGGGCGAGAAGCTTTCTTT; cdr3_length: 14; j_call: TRBJ1-1; clone_size: NA; v_call: TRBV3-1/TRBV3-2; d_call: TRBD1
cdr3_aa: CASSRLQGKESTIYF; cdr3_nt: TGTGCCAGCAGCCGCCTACAGGGGAAAGAAAGCACCATATATTTT; cdr3_length: 15; j_call: TRBJ1-3; clone_size: NA; v_call: TRBV3-1/TRBV3-2; d_call: TRBD1
cdr3_aa: CASAPDSSNEKLFF; cdr3_nt: TGTGCCAGCGCTCCCGACAGCTCTAATGAAAAACTGTTTTTT; cdr3_length: 14; j_call: TRBJ1-4; clone_size: NA; v_call: TRBV27; d_call: NA
cdr3_aa: CASSPEKRGLAKVSSYNEQFF; cdr3_nt: TGTGCCAGCAGCCCGGAAAAAAGGGGCCTAGCGAAAGTGAGCTCCTACAATGAGCAGTTCTTC; cdr3_length: 21; j_call: TRBJ2-1; clone_size: NA; v_call: TRBV3-1/TRBV3-2; d_call: NA
cdr3_aa: CASSLGGATNQPQHF; cdr3_nt: TGTGCCAGCAGCTTAGGAGGTGCGACCAATCAGCCCCAGCATTTT; cdr3_length: 15; j_call: TRBJ1-5; clone_size: NA; v_call: TRBV7-2; d_call: NA
cdr3_aa: CASSLDGEVNQPQHF; cdr3_nt: TGTGCCAGCAGCTTAGACGGGGAGGTCAATCAGCCCCAGCATTTT; cdr3_length: 15; j_call: TRBJ1-5; clone_size: NA; v_call: TRBV7-9; d_call: NA
cdr3_aa: CASRSYNVEKLFF; cdr3_nt: TGTGCCAGCAGATCTTACAACGTGGAAAAACTGTTTTTT; cdr3_length: 13; j_call: TRBJ1-4; clone_size: NA; v_call: TRBV5-8; d_call: NA
cdr3_aa: CASRSDRVVYEQYF; cdr3_nt: TGTGCCAGCAGGTCGGACAGGGTTGTCTACGAGCAGTACTTC; cdr3_length: 14; j_call: TRBJ2-7; clone_size: NA; v_call: TRBV7-9; d_call: TRBD1
cdr3_aa: CASNPRKVAGGKLSGELFF; cdr3_nt: TGTGCCAGCAACCCTCGCAAGGTAGCGGGGGGGAAATTGTCCGGGGAGCTGTTTTTT; cdr3_length: 19; j_call: TRBJ2-2; clone_size: few; v_call: TRBV7-2; d_call: TRBD2
cdr3_aa: CASSLKTSGIVHEQYF; cdr3_nt: TGTGCCAGCAGCTTGAAGACTAGCGGGATTGTGCACGAGCAGTACTTC; cdr3_length: 16; j_call: TRBJ2-7; clone_size: once; v_call: TRBV5-4; d_call: TRBD2
cdr3_aa: CATRPGGSYNEQFF; cdr3_nt: TGTGCCACCAGACCAGGGGGCTCCTACAATGAGCAGTTCTTC; cdr3_length: 14; j_call: TRBJ2-1; clone_size: once; v_call: TRBV24-1; d_call: TRBD1
cdr3_aa: CASSPMTSGSNTGELFF; cdr3_nt: TGTGCCAGCTCACCAATGACTAGCGGGAGTAACACCGGGGAGCTGTTTTTT; cdr3_length: 17; j_call: TRBJ2-2; clone_size: NA; v_call: TRBV18; d_call: TRBD2
cdr3_aa: CASSGGQGLTYEQYF; cdr3_nt: TGCGCCAGCAGCGGGGGACAGGGGCTAACCTACGAGCAGTACTTC; cdr3_length: 15; j_call: TRBJ2-7; clone_size: NA; v_call: TRBV5-1; d_call: TRBD1
cdr3_aa: CASSPVAGGNYGYTF; cdr3_nt: TGTGCCAGCAGCCCCGTGGCAGGGGGAAACTATGGCTACACCTTC; cdr3_length: 15; j_call: TRBJ1-2; clone_size: few; v_call: TRBV6-4; d_call: TRBD1
cdr3_aa: CASSQAGPGDTIYF; cdr3_nt: TGTGCCAGCAGCCAAGCGGGTCCGGGCGACACCATATATTTT; cdr3_length: 14; j_call: TRBJ1-3; clone_size: NA; v_call: TRBV7-9; d_call: NA
cdr3_aa: CAWRHDNGQPQHF; cdr3_nt: TGTGCCTGGAGGCACGACAATGGCCAGCCCCAGCATTTT; cdr3_length: 13; j_call: TRBJ1-5; clone_size: NA; v_call: TRBV30; d_call: NA
cdr3_aa: CASSLGPGNTEAFF; cdr3_nt: TGTGCCAGCAGCTTAGGACCGGGGAACACTGAAGCTTTCTTT; cdr3_length: 14; j_call: TRBJ1-1; clone_size: NA; v_call: TRBV11-3; d_call: NA
cdr3_aa: CASSEGWAKETQYF; cdr3_nt: TGTGCCAGCAGCGAAGGCTGGGCCAAGGAGACCCAGTACTTC; cdr3_length: 14; j_call: TRBJ2-5; clone_size: NA; v_call: TRBV9; d_call: NA
cdr3_aa: CAWSVQPRSGNTIYF; cdr3_nt: TGTGCCTGGAGTGTACAACCCAGGTCTGGAAACACCATATATTTT; cdr3_length: 15; j_call: TRBJ1-3; clone_size: NA; v_call: TRBV30; d_call: NA
cdr3_aa: CASSTANYGYTF; cdr3_nt: TGTGCCAGCAGTACAGCTAACTATGGCTACACCTTC; cdr3_length: 12; j_call: TRBJ1-2; clone_size: NA; v_call: TRBV28; d_call: NA
cdr3_aa: CASSLTGQAGNTIYF; cdr3_nt: TGCGCCAGCAGCTTAACGGGACAGGCGGGAAACACCATATATTTT; cdr3_length: 15; j_call: TRBJ1-3; clone_size: NA; v_call: TRBV5-1; d_call: TRBD1
cdr3_aa: CASSLTGVRADTQYF; cdr3_nt: TGTGCCAGCAGCTTAACGGGAGTAAGGGCAGATACGCAGTATTTT; cdr3_length: 15; j_call: TRBJ2-3; clone_size: NA; v_call: TRBV7-6; d_call: NA
cdr3_aa: CASSDSTSGGADTQYF; cdr3_nt: TGTGCCAGCAGTGACTCGACTAGCGGGGGGGCAGATACGCAGTATTTT; cdr3_length: 16; j_call: TRBJ2-3; clone_size: many; v_call: TRBV6-4; d_call: TRBD2
cdr3_aa: CASSRDRGSYNSPLHF; cdr3_nt: TGTGCCAGCAGCCGAGACAGGGGCTCCTATAATTCACCCCTCCACTTT; cdr3_length: 16; j_call: TRBJ1-6; clone_size: NA; v_call: TRBV5-6; d_call: TRBD1
cdr3_aa: CASSLLDTEAFF; cdr3_nt: TGTGCCAGCAGTCTCCTAGACACTGAAGCTTTCTTT; cdr3_length: 12; j_call: TRBJ1-1; clone_size: NA; v_call: TRBV5-5; d_call: NA
cdr3_aa: CASSRLAGVKGTDTQYF; cdr3_nt: TGTGCCAGTAGCCGACTAGCGGGGGTGAAGGGCACAGATACGCAGTATTTT; cdr3_length: 17; j_call: TRBJ2-3; clone_size: NA; v_call: TRBV19; d_call: TRBD2
cdr3_aa: CASSPGTSGGRETQYF; cdr3_nt: TGCGCCAGCAGCCCTGGGACTAGCGGGGGGCGAGAGACCCAGTACTTC; cdr3_length: 16; j_call: TRBJ2-5; clone_size: NA; v_call: TRBV5-1; d_call: TRBD2
cdr3_aa: CASSYSAESGTGELFF; cdr3_nt: TGTGCCAGCAGTTACTCGGCAGAATCGGGCACCGGGGAGCTGTTTTTT; cdr3_length: 16; j_call: TRBJ2-2; clone_size: few; v_call: TRBV6-5; d_call: NA
cdr3_aa: CASSLGTGFNSPLHF; cdr3_nt: TGTGCCAGCAGTCTAGGGACAGGGTTTAATTCACCCCTCCACTTT; cdr3_length: 15; j_call: TRBJ1-6; clone_size: NA; v_call: TRBV27; d_call: TRBD1
cdr3_aa: CASSYTGTRVDTQYF; cdr3_nt: TGTGCCAGCAGCTATACCGGGACTAGAGTGGATACGCAGTATTTT; cdr3_length: 15; j_call: TRBJ2-3; clone_size: NA; v_call: TRBV7-2; d_call: TRBD2
cdr3_aa: CASSSSPGPGTHGYTF; cdr3_nt: TGTGCCAGCAGTTCCTCTCCGGGCCCAGGGACTCATGGCTACACCTTC; cdr3_length: 16; j_call: TRBJ1-2; clone_size: NA; v_call: TRBV6-6; d_call: NA
cdr3_aa: CASSLAGWDTIYF; cdr3_nt: TGTGCCAGCAGCCTTGCCGGGTGGGACACCATATATTTT; cdr3_length: 13; j_call: TRBJ1-3; clone_size: NA; v_call: TRBV9; d_call: NA
cdr3_aa: CASSLTGGNQPQHF; cdr3_nt: TGTGCCAGCAGTCTAACCGGGGGCAATCAGCCCCAGCATTTT; cdr3_length: 14; j_call: TRBJ1-5; clone_size: NA; v_call: TRBV28; d_call: NA
cdr3_aa: CASSPRGGTEAFF; cdr3_nt: TGTGCCAGCAGCCCCCGGGGGGGCACTGAAGCTTTCTTT; cdr3_length: 13; j_call: TRBJ1-1; clone_size: NA; v_call: TRBV11-2; d_call: NA
cdr3_aa: CASSSFAGGPNEQFF; cdr3_nt: TGTGCCAGCAGCTCCTTCGCGGGGGGGCCTAATGAGCAGTTCTTC; cdr3_length: 15; j_call: TRBJ2-1; clone_size: NA; v_call: TRBV11-2; d_call: TRBD2
cdr3_aa: CASTPRGGQYNEQFF; cdr3_nt: TGTGCCAGCACCCCGAGGGGGGGCCAATACAATGAGCAGTTCTTC; cdr3_length: 15; j_call: TRBJ2-1; clone_size: NA; v_call: TRBV6-2/TRBV6-3; d_call: NA